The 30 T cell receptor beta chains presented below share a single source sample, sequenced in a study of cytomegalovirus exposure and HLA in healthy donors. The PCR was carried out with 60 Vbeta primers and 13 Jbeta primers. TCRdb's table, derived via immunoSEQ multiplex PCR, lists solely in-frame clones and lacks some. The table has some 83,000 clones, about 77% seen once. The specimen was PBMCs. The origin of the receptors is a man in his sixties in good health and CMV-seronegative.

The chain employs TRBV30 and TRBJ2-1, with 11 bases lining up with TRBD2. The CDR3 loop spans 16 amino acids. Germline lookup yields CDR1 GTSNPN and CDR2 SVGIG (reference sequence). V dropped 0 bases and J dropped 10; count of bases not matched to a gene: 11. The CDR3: CAWSVLIAGGLNEQFF. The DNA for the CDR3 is TGTGCCTGGAGTGTACTTATAGCGGGGGGGCTTAACGAGCAGTTCTTC.

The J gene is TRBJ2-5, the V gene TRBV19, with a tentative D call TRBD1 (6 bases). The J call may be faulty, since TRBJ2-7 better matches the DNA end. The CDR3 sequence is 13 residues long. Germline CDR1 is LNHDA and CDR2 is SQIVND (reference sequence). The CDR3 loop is CASSSTGSGEQYF. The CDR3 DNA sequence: TGTGCCAGTAGTTCCACAGGGTCCGGCGAGCAGTACTTC.

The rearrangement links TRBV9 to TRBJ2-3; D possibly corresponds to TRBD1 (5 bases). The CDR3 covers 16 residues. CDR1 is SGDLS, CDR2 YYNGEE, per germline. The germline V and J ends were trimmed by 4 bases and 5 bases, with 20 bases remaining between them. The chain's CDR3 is CASSSRQGLVGDTQYF. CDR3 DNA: TGTGCCAGCAGCTCCCGGCAGGGCCTCGTTGGAGATACGCAGTATTTT.

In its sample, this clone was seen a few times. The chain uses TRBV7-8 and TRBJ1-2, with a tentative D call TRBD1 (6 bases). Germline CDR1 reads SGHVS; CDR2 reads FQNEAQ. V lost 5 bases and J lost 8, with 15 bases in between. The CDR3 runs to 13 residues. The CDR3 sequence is CASSHGQIGGYTF. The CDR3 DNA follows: TGTGCCAGCAGCCACGGACAGATCGGCGGCTACACCTTC.

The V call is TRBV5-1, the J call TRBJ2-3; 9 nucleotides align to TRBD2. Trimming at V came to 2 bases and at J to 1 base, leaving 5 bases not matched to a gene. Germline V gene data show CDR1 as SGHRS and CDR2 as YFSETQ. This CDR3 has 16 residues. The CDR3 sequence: CASSFRVAGGTDTQYF. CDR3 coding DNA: TGCGCCAGCAGCTTTAGGGTAGCGGGAGGCACAGATACGCAGTATTTT. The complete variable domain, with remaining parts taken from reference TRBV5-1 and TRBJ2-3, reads KAGVTQTPRYLIKTRGQQVTLSCSPISGHRSVSWYQQTPGQGLQFLFEYFSETQRNKGNFPGRFSGRQFSNSRSEMNVSTLELGDSALYLCASSFRVAGGTDTQYFGPGTRLTVL.

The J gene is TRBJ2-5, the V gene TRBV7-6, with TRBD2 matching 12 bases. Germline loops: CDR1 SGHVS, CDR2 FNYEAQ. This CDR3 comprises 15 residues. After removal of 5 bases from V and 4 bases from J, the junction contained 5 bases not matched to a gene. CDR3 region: CASSPRLAGAETQYF. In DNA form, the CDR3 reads TGTGCCAGCAGCCCCAGACTAGCGGGGGCAGAGACCCAGTACTTC.

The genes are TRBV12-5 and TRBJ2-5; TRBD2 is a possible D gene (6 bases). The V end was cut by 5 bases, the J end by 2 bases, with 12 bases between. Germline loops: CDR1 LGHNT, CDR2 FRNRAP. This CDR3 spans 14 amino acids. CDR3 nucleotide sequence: TGTGCTAGTGGTCGCGGGACGTTACAAGAGACCCAGTACTTC. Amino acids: CASGRGTLQETQYF.

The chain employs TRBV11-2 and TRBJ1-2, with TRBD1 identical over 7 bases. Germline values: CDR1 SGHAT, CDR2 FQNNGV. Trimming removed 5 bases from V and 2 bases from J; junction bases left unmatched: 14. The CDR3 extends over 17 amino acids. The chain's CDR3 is CASSPQTGWSANYGYTF. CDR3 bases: TGTGCCAGCAGCCCCCAGACAGGGTGGAGTGCGAACTATGGCTACACCTTC.

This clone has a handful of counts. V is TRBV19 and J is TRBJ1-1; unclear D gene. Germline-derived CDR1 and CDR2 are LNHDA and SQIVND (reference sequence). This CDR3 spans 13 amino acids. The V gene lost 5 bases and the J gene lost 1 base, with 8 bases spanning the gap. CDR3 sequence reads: CASSLAGNTEAFF. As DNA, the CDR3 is TGTGCCAGTAGTCTTGCAGGGAACACTGAAGCTTTCTTT.

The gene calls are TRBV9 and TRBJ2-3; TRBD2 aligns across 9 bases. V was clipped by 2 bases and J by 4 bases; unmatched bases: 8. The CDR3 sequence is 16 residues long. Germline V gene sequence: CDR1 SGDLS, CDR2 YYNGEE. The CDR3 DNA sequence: TGTGCCAGCAGCGTCCAGGGCGGGGGGGCGCCAGATACGCAGTATTTT. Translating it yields CASSVQGGGAPDTQYF.

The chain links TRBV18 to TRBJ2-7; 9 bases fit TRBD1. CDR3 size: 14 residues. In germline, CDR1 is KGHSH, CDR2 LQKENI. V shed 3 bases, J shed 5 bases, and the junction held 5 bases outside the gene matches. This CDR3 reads CASSPSGTGHEQYF. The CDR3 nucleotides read TGTGCCAGCTCACCCTCCGGGACAGGGCACGAGCAGTACTTC.

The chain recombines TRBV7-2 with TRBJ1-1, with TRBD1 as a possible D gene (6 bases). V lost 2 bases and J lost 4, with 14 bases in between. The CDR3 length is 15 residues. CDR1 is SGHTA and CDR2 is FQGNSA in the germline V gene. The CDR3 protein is CASSLQGRGGTEAFF. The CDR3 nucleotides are TGTGCCAGCAGCTTACAGGGGAGGGGAGGCACTGAAGCTTTCTTT.

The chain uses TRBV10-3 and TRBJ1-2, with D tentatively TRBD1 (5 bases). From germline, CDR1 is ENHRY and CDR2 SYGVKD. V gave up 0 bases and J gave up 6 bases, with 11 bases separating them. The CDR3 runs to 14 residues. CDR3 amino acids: CAISESGRAHGYTF. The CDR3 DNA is TGTGCCATCAGTGAGTCCGGCAGGGCGCATGGCTACACCTTC.

CDR3 nucleotides: TGTGCCAGCAGCCCGACAAATTCCTACGAGCAGTACTTC. It encodes CASSPTNSYEQYF. The gene calls are TRBV9 and TRBJ2-5, with no clear D. The J call may be in error: the DNA end matches TRBJ2-7 better. This CDR3 region has 13 residues. Per germline, CDR1 SGDLS and CDR2 YYNGEE.

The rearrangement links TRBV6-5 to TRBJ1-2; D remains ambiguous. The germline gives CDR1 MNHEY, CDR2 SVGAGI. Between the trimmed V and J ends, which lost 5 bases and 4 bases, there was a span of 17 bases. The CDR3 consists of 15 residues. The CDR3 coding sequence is TGTGCCAGCAGTAGACTTTCGACGGAGTTCTATGGCTACACCTTC. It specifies CASSRLSTEFYGYTF.

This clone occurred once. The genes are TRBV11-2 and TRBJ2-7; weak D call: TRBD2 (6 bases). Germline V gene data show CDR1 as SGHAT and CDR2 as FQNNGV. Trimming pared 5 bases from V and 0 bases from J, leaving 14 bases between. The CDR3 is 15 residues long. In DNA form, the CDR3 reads TGTGCCAGCAGCCCCCGCCCGGGGGTCTCCTACGAGCAGTACTTC. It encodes CASSPRPGVSYEQYF. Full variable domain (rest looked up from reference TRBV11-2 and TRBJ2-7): EAGVAQSPRYKIIEKRQSVAFWCNPISGHATLYWYQQILGQGPKLLIQFQNNGVVDDSQLPKDRFSAERLKGVDSTLKIQPAKLEDSAVYLCASSPRPGVSYEQYFGPGTRLTVT.

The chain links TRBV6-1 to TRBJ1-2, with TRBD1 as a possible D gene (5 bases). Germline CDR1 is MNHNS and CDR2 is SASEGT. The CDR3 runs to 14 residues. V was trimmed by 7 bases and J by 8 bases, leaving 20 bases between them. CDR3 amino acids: CASKAREGGVGYTF. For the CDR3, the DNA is TGTGCCAGCAAGGCCAGGGAAGGCGGCGTGGGCTACACCTTC.

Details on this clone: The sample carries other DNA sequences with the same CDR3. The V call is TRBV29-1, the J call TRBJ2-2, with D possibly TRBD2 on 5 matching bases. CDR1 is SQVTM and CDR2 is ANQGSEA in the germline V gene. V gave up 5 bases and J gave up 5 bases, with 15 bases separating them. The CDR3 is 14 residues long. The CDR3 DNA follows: TGCAGCGTTCTCCTAGCCGAGTATACCGGGGAGCTGTTTTTT. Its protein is CSVLLAEYTGELFF.

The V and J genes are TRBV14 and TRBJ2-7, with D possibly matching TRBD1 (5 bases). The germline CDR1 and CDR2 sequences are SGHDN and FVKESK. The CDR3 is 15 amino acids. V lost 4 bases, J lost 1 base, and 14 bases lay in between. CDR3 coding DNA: TGTGCCAGCAGCCGACTGCTCCAGGGTTCCTACGAGCAGTACTTC. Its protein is CASSRLLQGSYEQYF.

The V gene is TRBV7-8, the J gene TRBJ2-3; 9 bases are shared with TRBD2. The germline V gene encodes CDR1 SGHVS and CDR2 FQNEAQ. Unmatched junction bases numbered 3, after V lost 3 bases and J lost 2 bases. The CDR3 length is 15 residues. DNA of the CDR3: TGTGCCAGCAGCTTCTGGACTAGCGCCACAGATACGCAGTATTTT. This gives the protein CASSFWTSATDTQYF. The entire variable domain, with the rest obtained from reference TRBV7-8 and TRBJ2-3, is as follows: GAGVSQSPRYKVAKRGQDVALRCDPISGHVSLFWYQQALGQGPEFLTYFQNEAQLDKSGLPSDRFFAERPEGSVSTLKIQRTQQEDSAVYLCASSFWTSATDTQYFGPGTRLTVL.

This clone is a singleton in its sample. The CDR3 DNA follows: TGCGCCAGCAGCCGGGACAGGGGGTACAATGAGCAGTTCTTC. Translation: CASSRDRGYNEQFF. The gene calls are TRBV5-1 and TRBJ2-1; 11 bases line up with TRBD1. The CDR3 spans 14 residues. After removal of 4 bases from V and 4 bases from J, the junction contained 1 base not matched to a gene. Per the germline V gene, CDR1 is SGHRS and CDR2 is YFSETQ. The full variable domain, its missing parts supplied by reference TRBV5-1 and TRBJ2-1, is KAGVTQTPRYLIKTRGQQVTLSCSPISGHRSVSWYQQTPGQGLQFLFEYFSETQRNKGNFPGRFSGRQFSNSRSEMNVSTLELGDSALYLCASSRDRGYNEQFFGPGTRLTVL.

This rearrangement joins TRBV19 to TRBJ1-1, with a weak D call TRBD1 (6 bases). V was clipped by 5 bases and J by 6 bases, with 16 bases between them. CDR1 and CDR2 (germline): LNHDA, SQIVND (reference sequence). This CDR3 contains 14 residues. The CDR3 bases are TGTGCCAGTAGTTGGGGGGGCGCGGGGGCTGAAGCTTTCTTT. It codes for CASSWGGAGAEAFF.

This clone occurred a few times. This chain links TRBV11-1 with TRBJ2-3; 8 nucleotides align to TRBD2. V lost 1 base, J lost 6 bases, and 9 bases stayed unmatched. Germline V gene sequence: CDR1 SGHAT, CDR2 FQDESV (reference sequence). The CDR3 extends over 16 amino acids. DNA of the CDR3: TGTGCCAGCAGCTTAGTCCCGCGGGGGGCCTCCGATACGCAGTATTTT. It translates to CASSLVPRGASDTQYF.

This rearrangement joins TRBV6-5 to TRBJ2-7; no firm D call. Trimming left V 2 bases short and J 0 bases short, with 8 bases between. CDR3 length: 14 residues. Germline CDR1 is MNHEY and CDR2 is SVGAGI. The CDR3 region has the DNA TGTGCCAGCAGTTACATCCGGAGCTCCTACGAGCAGTACTTC. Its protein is CASSYIRSSYEQYF.

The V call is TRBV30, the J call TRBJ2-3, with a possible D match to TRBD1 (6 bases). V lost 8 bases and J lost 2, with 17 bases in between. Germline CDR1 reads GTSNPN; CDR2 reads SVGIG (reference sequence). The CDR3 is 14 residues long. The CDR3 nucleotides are TGTGCCGACCAGGGCAGGGGCCTCACAGATACGCAGTATTTT. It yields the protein CADQGRGLTDTQYF.

The CDR3 region has the DNA TGTGCCAGCACCGTCTCGGGATCCGGGGAGCTGTTTTTT. Its translation: CASTVSGSGELFF. V usage is TRBV6-1 and J usage is TRBJ2-2; perhaps TRBD2 as D (5 bases). The CDR3 consists of 13 residues. Trimming cost V 7 bases and J 6 bases, with 12 bases left between them. From germline, CDR1 is MNHNS and CDR2 SASEGT.

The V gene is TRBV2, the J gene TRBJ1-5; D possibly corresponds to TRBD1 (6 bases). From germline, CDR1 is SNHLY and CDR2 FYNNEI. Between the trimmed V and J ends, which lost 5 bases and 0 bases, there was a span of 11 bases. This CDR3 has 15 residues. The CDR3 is CASSSGQHSNQPQHF. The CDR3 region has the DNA TGTGCCAGCAGTTCCGGACAGCATAGCAATCAGCCCCAGCATTTT.

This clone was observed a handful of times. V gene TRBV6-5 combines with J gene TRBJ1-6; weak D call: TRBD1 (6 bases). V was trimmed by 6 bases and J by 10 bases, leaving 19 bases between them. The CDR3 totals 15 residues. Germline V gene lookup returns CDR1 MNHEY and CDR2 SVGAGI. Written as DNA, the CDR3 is TGTGCCAGCAGCCGGGGGGCGCTTCTTGGATCACCCCTCCACTTT. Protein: CASSRGALLGSPLHF.

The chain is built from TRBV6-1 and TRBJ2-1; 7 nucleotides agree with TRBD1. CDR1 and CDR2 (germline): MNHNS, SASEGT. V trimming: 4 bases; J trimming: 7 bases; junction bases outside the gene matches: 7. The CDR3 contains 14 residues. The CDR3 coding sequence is TGTGCCAGCAGTGCCCATGAACAGGGGAATGAGCAGTTCTTC. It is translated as CASSAHEQGNEQFF.

The CDR3 nucleotides read TGTGCCAGTAGTCTGGGACAGGGGAATTCACCCCTCCACTTT. Translation gives CASSLGQGNSPLHF. This rearrangement joins TRBV19 to TRBJ1-6; 10 bases line up with TRBD1. V trimming: 5 bases; J trimming: 7 bases; junction bases outside the gene matches: 2. The CDR3 runs 14 residues. In germline, CDR1 is LNHDA, CDR2 SQIVND (reference sequence).